Listed here is a single T cell receptor (beta chain). This sample is part of a study of blood T cell repertoires in COVID-19. On the study more broadly: Collection of acute and convalescent COVID-19 samples took place in the United States, Italy and Spain.

Germline V gene data show CDR1 as SNHLY and CDR2 as FYNNEI. The CDR3 has 18 amino acids. The V gene end was trimmed by 5 bases and the J gene end by 0 bases; junction bases not matched to a gene: 11. In the authors' workflow: Using reference gene primer amplification, nucleated cell counts were estimated. Some clones are missing from TCRdb's copy, which holds only in-frame ones; the method was immunoSEQ multiplex PCR. V and J calls plus clone size are reproduced from that table; the DNA served to infer D and trimming. The sample records 35,000 to 45,000 clones, almost 90% being singletons. The source material was peripheral blood. The rearrangement uses TRBV2 and TRBJ1-1; 11 bases match TRBD1. The TCR was taken from a human donor in a cohort sampled during active COVID-19. The CDR3 region is CASSSGTGGFNMNTEAFF. In nucleotides, the CDR3 is TGTGCCAGCAGTTCCGGGACAGGGGGATTCAACATGAACACTGAAGCTTTCTTT.